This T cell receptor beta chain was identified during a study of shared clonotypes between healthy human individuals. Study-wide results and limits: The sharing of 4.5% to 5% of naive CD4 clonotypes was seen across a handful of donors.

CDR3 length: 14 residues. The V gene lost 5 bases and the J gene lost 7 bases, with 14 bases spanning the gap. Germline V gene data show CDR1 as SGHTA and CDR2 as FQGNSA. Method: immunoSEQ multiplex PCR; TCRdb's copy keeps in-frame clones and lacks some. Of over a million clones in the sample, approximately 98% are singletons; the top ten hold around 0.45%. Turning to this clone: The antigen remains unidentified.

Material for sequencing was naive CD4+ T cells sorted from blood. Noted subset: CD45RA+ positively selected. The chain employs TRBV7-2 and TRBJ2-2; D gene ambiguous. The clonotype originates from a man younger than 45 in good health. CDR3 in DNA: TGTGCCAGCAGCGCCGTGGCGTGGGGCGGGGAGCTGTTTTTT. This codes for CASSAVAWGGELFF.